The present TCR beta chain was sequenced within a study of T cell responses to AZD1222 COVID-19 vaccine. On the study more broadly: Analyses pooled second doses at about 4 or about 12 weeks. Study observations and caveats: Variant regions that are unmutated are reportedly the target of nearly half of spike-specific TCRs.

Here immunoSEQ multiplex PCR was the method, and the copy in TCRdb shows in-frame clones only, minus some. The sample lists 90,000 to 130,000 clones, roughly 84% occurring once. V dropped 2 bases and J dropped 4 bases, with 6 bases sitting between them. The CDR3 is 12 amino acids. A single count supports this clone. No antigen is known for it. The same CDR3 arises from other DNA sequences in this sample as well. The sample consisted of peripheral blood, taken on day 0 of AZD1222 vaccination. The receptor was derived from an adult in good health. V is TRBV12-3 or TRBV12-4 and J is TRBJ2-7, with unresolved D. The CDR3: CASSLRGYEQYF. DNA of the CDR3: TGTGCCAGCAGTTTACGCGGATACGAGCAGTACTTC.